These 10 T cell receptor beta chains were sequenced from one sample in a study of OX40 agonist ivuxolimab in advanced cancers. The protocol was immunoSEQ multiplex PCR, while the TCRdb copy is restricted to in-frame clones and leaves out a portion. The sample has around 100,000 clones, nearly 90% seen once. The material was CD4+ or CD8+ T cells sorted from blood, obtained in a trial of the OX40 agonist ivuxolimab. Source of these receptors: an adult with an advanced solid tumor such as melanoma, head and neck, liver or kidney cancer.

The rearrangement links TRBV5-6 to TRBJ2-1; no clear D. The CDR3 consists of 13 residues. The V end lost 0 bases, the J end lost 4 bases, and 5 bases lay between the germline ends. The germline gives CDR1 SGHDT, CDR2 YYEEEE. The DNA for the CDR3 is TGTGCCAGCAGCTTGGTAGGTTACAATGAGCAGTTCTTC. This codes for CASSLVGYNEQFF.

This clone occurred many times. This chain uses TRBV7-9 with TRBJ1-2; 10 bases line up with TRBD1. J lost 8 bases, V lost 6 bases, and 9 bases had no gene match. The germline gives CDR1 SEHNR, CDR2 FQNEAQ (reference sequence). The CDR3 covers 14 residues. The CDR3 region has the DNA TGTGCCAGCAGGGGCCGGGACAGGGGATACGGCTACACCTTC. This codes for CASRGRDRGYGYTF.

The V call is TRBV11-2, the J call TRBJ1-6; maybe TRBD1 (5 bases). The CDR3 is 15 residues long. The germline CDR1 and CDR2 sequences are SGHAT and FQNNGV. Trimming cost V 1 base and J 3 bases, with 7 bases left between them. CDR3 DNA: TGTGCCAGCAGCTTAGTAGACAGCTATAATTCACCCCTCCACTTT. Its translation: CASSLVDSYNSPLHF.

This rearrangement joins TRBV5-1 to TRBJ1-1, with 8 nucleotides matching TRBD1. The germline V gene encodes CDR1 SGHRS and CDR2 YFSETQ. The trim removed 0 bases at V and 5 bases at J, leaving 6 bases unmatched. The length of the CDR3 is 15 residues. CDR3 region: CASSLGQGARTEAFF. CDR3 DNA: TGCGCCAGCAGCTTGGGCCAGGGGGCGAGGACTGAAGCTTTCTTT.

This CDR3 reads CASSFAQGRQYF. In nucleotides, the CDR3 is TGTGCCAGCAGCTTTGCGCAGGGTAGGCAGTACTTC. The chain is built from TRBV11-3 and TRBJ2-7; D might be TRBD1 (5 bases). Germline V gene sequence: CDR1 SGHNT, CDR2 YENEEA. Trimming removed 3 bases from V and 9 bases from J, with 12 bases in between. This CDR3 has 12 residues.

This rearrangement joins TRBV11-3 to TRBJ1-1; no clear D gene. Germline V gives CDR1 SGHNT, CDR2 YENEEA. The V end was cut by 2 bases, the J end by 4 bases, with 20 bases between. The CDR3 is made up of 17 amino acids. The CDR3 DNA reads as TGTGCCAGCAGCTTACGATCCAGAATAAGGTGGGGCACTGAAGCTTTCTTT. This codes for CASSLRSRIRWGTEAFF.

This clone was recorded only once. The rearrangement uses TRBV5-8 and TRBJ2-3; D possibly corresponds to TRBD1 (6 bases). V lost 4 bases, J lost 1 base, and 10 bases lay in between. This CDR3 contains 14 residues. Germline V CDR1 and CDR2: SGHTS, YDEGEE. The CDR3: CASSLRTGTDTQYF. DNA of the CDR3: TGTGCCAGCAGCCTCAGGACAGGCACAGATACGCAGTATTTT.

This chain joins TRBV29-1 and TRBJ2-7, with 14 positions matching TRBD2. The length of the CDR3 is 15 residues. From germline, CDR1 is SQVTM and CDR2 ANQGSEA. Losses at the gene ends were 4 bases for V and 0 bases for J; bases not matched to a gene: 2. The CDR3 reads CSVGTSGGPSYEQYF. CDR3 DNA: TGCAGCGTTGGGACTAGCGGGGGGCCCTCCTACGAGCAGTACTTC.

The V call is TRBV6-5, the J call TRBJ2-7; D remains ambiguous. The CDR3 contains 14 residues. V dropped 0 bases and J dropped 4 bases, with 10 bases sitting between them. Germline V gene data show CDR1 as MNHEY and CDR2 as SVGAGI. In DNA form, the CDR3 reads TGTGCCAGCAGTTACTCGGGCCGGAGATACGAGCAGTACTTC. It encodes CASSYSGRRYEQYF.

This clone was observed once. The CDR3 sequence: CSVEIVGKGEQYF. The CDR3 coding sequence is TGCAGCGTTGAAATTGTGGGCAAAGGGGAGCAGTACTTC. The chain joins TRBV29-1 to TRBJ2-7, with D unresolved. CDR1 and CDR2 from the germline V gene are SQVTM and ANQGSEA. The CDR3 runs to 13 residues. V gave up 2 bases and J gave up 7 bases, with 15 bases separating them.